Listed below are T cell receptor beta chains from one sample, sequenced in a study of response to subunit inactivated influenza vaccine. TCRdb reprocessed the RT-PCR reads with MiXCR, giving one entry per CDR3 protein. Among fewer than 750,000 distinct CDR3 sequences listed, 12% to 15% were seen once. Sequences were derived from PBMCs from blood, sampled 11 to 12 days after vaccination. Source of these receptors: a man aged 50 or older who received an inactivated influenza vaccine. CDR3s include the opening cysteine and the closing phenylalanine or tryptophan.

J gene: TRBJ1-5
V gene: TRBV5-5
CDR3 protein: CASSFISDSNQPQHF

J gene: TRBJ2-5
V gene: TRBV11-1
CDR3 protein: CASSPPIDRGLYQETQYF

J gene: TRBJ2-3
V gene: TRBV7-2
CDR3 protein: CASSLGRTYYTDTQYF

J gene: TRBJ2-5
V gene: TRBV5-1
CDR3 protein: CASSLSPTQETQYF

J gene: TRBJ1-1
V gene: TRBV18
CDR3 protein: CASSPVTVPTEAFF

J gene: TRBJ1-1
V gene: TRBV5-6
CDR3 protein: CASWRAGGNTEAFF

J gene: TRBJ2-7
V gene: TRBV15
CDR3 protein: CATSADRPVSYEQYF

J gene: TRBJ2-7
V gene: TRBV2
CDR3 protein: CASNGQAYYEQYF

J gene: TRBJ2-1
V gene: TRBV12-3/TRBV12-4
CDR3 protein: CASSLYSENNEQFF

J gene: TRBJ2-3
V gene: TRBV5-6
CDR3 protein: CASSGIAGTYTDTQYF

J gene: TRBJ2-7
V gene: TRBV3-1
CDR3 protein: CASSEVAGAQYEQYF

J gene: TRBJ2-6
V gene: TRBV12-1
CDR3 protein: CALGVAGANVLTF

J gene: TRBJ2-7
V gene: TRBV7-2
CDR3 protein: CASSLTGGSSYEQYF

J gene: TRBJ1-4
V gene: TRBV4-3
CDR3 protein: CASSQDTNELFF

J gene: TRBJ2-3
V gene: TRBV20-1
CDR3 protein: CSATTVAGGSTDTQYF

J gene: TRBJ2-5
V gene: TRBV5-1
CDR3 protein: CASSLGQHSQETQYF

J gene: TRBJ2-3
V gene: TRBV10-3
CDR3 protein: CAISESEIDTQYF

J gene: TRBJ2-7
V gene: TRBV20-1
CDR3 protein: CSASGDAASYEQYF

J gene: TRBJ2-6
V gene: TRBV4-2
CDR3 protein: CASTTNPVSSGANVLTF

J gene: TRBJ2-2
V gene: TRBV7-7
CDR3 protein: CASSPPGGGGELFF

J gene: TRBJ2-1
V gene: TRBV29-1
CDR3 protein: CSNQQLGREQFF

J gene: TRBJ2-1
V gene: TRBV4-3
CDR3 protein: CASSPGTQGGDEQFF

J gene: TRBJ2-2
V gene: TRBV20-1
CDR3 protein: CSAREPDSGGTRSNTGELFF

J gene: TRBJ2-7
V gene: TRBV6-6
CDR3 protein: CASSYSAGDLYF

J gene: TRBJ2-7
V gene: TRBV20-1
CDR3 protein: CSAPALGALSYEQYF

J gene: TRBJ1-1
V gene: TRBV7-9
CDR3 protein: CASSPRQGRLTEAFF

J gene: TRBJ2-3
V gene: TRBV7-9
CDR3 protein: CASSPGSGAFTDTQYF